The T cell receptor (beta chain) described here comes from a study of T cells after yellow fever vaccination. From the 5' RACE reads, TCRdb called clonotypes with MiXCR, one entry per CDR3 protein. The data hold over 45,000 distinct CDR3 sequences, with more than 5.5% observed a single time. This clonotype turned up a few times. The CDR3 loop spans 13 amino acids. Germline-derived CDR1 and CDR2 are SGHAT and FQNNGV. Trimming stripped 3 bases from V and 4 bases from J, with 9 bases between. The chain uses TRBV11-2 and TRBJ1-2; D is ambiguous. This material consisted of CD8+ T cells sorted from PBMCs, taken on the day of the first yellow fever vaccination. The TCR originated in a man between 18 and 35 years old who received the YFV17D yellow fever vaccine. CDR3 sequence: CASSLVGPYGYTF. CDR3 in DNA: TGTGCCAGCAGCTTGGTAGGGCCCTATGGCTACACCTTC.